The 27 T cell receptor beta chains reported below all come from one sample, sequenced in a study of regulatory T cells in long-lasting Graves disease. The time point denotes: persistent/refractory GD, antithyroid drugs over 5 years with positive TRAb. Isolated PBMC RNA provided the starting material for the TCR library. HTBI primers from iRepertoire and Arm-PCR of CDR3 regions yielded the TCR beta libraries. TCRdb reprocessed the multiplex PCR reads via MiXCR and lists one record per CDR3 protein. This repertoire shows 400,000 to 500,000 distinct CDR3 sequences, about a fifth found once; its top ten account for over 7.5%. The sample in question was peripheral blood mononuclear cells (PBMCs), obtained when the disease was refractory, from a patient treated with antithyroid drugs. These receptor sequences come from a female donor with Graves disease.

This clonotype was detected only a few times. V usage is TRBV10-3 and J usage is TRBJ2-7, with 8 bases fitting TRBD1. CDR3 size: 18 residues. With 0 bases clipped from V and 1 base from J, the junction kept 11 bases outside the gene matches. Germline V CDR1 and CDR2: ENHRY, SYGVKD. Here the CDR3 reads CAISESFPGGTGSYEQYF. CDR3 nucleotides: TGTGCCATCAGTGAGTCGTTCCCAGGGGGCACTGGGTCCTACGAGCAGTACTTC.

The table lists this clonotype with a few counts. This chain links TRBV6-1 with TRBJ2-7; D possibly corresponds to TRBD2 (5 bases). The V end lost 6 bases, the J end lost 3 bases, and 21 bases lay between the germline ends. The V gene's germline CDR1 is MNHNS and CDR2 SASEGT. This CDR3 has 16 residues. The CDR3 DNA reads TGTGCCAGCAGCCGTACGGGGTCATCCGCCGGCTACGAGCAGTACTTC. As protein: CASSRTGSSAGYEQYF.

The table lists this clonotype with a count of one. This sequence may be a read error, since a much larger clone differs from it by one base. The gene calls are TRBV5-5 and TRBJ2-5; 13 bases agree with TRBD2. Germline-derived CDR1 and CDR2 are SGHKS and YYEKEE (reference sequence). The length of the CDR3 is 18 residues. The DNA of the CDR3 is TGTGCCAGCAGCACGGGTACTAGCGGGAGGGCCATCCAAGAGGCCCAGTACTTC. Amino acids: CASSTGTSGRAIQEAQYF.

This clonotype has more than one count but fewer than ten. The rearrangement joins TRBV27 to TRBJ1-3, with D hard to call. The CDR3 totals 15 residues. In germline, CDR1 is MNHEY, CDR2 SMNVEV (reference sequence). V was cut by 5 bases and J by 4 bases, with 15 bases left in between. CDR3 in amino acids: CASSLEPGSGNTIYF. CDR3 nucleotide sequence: TGTGCCAGCAGTCTCGAACCGGGTTCCGGAAACACCATATATTTT.

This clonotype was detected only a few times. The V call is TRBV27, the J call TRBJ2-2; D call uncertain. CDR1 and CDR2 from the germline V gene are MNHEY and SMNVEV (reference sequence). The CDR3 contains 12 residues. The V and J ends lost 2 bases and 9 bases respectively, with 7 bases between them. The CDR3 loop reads CASSLTLRELFF. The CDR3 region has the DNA TGTGCCAGCAGTTTAACTTTGAGGGAGCTGTTTTTT.

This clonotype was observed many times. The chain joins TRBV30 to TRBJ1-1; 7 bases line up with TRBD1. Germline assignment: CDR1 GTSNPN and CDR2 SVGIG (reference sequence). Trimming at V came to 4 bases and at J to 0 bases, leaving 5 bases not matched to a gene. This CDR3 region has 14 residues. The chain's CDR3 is CAWTFTGVNTEAFF. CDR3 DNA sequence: TGTGCCTGGACCTTTACAGGGGTGAACACTGAAGCTTTCTTT.

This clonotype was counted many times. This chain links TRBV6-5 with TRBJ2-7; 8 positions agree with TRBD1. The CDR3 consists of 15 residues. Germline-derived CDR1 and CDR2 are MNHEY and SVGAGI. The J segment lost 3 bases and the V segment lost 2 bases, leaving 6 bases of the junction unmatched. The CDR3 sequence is CASSYRDRQNYEQYF. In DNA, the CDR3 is TGTGCCAGCAGTTACAGGGACAGGCAAAACTACGAGCAGTACTTC.

CDR3 DNA sequence: TGTGCCAGCAGCGTAGCTGTTGGAACCTACGAGCAGTACTTC. Translation: CASSVAVGTYEQYF. The chain links TRBV9 to TRBJ2-7; no firm D call. CDR3 length equals 14 residues. Germline V CDR1 and CDR2: SGDLS, YYNGEE. V was pared by 0 bases and J by 2 bases, with 9 bases between.

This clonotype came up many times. The chain's CDR3 is CASSRTRARTEAFF. The CDR3 DNA follows: TGTGCCAGCAGTCGGACCCGGGCGAGGACTGAAGCTTTCTTT. V and J are TRBV28 and TRBJ1-1; the D is unclear. The germline gives CDR1 MDHEN, CDR2 SYDVKM. The length of the CDR3 is 14 residues. V gave up 5 bases and J gave up 5 bases, with 15 bases separating them.

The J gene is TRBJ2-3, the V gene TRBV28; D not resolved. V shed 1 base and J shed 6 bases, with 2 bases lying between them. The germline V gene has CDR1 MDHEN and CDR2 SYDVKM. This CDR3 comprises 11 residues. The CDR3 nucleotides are TGTGCCAGCAGTTTATTGGATACGCAGTATTTT. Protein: CASSLLDTQYF.

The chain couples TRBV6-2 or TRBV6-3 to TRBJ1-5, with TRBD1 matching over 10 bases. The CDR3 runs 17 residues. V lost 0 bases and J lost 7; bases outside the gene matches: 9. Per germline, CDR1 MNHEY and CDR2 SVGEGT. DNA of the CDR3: TGTGCCAGCAGTTACTCTATCGGGACAGGGGAAGAACAGCCCCAGCATTTT. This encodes CASSYSIGTGEEQPQHF.

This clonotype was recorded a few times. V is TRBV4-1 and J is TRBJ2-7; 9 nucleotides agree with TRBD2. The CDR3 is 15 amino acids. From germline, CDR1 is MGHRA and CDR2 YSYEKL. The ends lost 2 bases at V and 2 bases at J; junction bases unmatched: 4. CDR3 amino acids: CASSQWASGTYEQYF. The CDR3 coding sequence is TGCGCCAGCAGCCAATGGGCTAGCGGGACCTACGAGCAGTACTTC.

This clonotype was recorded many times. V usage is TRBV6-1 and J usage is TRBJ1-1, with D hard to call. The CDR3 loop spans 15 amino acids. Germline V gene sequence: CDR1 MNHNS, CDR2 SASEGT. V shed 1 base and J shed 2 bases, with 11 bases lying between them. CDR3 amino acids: CASSEGRTINTEAFF. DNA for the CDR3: TGTGCCAGCAGTGAAGGCAGGACCATCAACACTGAAGCTTTCTTT.

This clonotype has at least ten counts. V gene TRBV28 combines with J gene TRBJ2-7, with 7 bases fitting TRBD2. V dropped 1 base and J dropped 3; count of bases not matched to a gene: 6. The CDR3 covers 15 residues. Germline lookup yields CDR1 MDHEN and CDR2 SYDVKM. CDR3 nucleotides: TGTGCCAGCAGTTTATCGCCCGGGAGGCTCTACGAGCAGTACTTC. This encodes CASSLSPGRLYEQYF.

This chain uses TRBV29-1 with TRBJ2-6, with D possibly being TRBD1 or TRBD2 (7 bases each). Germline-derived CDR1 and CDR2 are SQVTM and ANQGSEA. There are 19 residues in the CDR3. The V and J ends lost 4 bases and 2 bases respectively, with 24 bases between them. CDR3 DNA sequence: TGCAGCGTTGCGGGGGGTGAAACAGGGGCGGGCCCTGGGGCCAACGTCCTGACTTTC. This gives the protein CSVAGGETGAGPGANVLTF.

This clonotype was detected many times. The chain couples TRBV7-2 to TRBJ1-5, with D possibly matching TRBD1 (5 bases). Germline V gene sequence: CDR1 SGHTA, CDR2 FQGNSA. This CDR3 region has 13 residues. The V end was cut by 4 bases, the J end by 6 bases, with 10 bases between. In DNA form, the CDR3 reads TGTGCCAGCAGCTGGACATCGAGTCAGCCCCAGCATTTT. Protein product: CASSWTSSQPQHF.

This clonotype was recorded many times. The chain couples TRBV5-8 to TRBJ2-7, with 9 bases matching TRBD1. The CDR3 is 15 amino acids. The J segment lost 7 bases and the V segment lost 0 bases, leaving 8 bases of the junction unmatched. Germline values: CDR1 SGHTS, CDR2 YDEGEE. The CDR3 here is CASSLGWTGAWEQYF. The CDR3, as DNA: TGTGCCAGCAGCTTGGGGTGGACAGGGGCTTGGGAGCAGTACTTC.

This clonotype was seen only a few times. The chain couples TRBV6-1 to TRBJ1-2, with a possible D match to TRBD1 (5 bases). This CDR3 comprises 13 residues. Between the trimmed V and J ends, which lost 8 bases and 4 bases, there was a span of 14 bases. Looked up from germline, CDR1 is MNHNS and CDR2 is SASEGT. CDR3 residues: CASARIGAYGYTF. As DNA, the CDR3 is TGTGCCAGCGCAAGGATTGGGGCCTATGGCTACACCTTC.

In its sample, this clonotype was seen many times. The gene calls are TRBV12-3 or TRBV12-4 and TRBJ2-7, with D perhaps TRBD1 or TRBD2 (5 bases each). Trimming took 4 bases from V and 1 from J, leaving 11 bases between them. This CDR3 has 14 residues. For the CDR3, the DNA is TGTGCCAGCAGTTGGGACGGGATTTCCTACGAGCAGTACTTC. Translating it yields CASSWDGISYEQYF.

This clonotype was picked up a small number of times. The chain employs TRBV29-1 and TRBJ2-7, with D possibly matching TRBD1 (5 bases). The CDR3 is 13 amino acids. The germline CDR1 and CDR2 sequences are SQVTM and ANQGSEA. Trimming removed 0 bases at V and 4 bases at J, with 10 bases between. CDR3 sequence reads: CSVEDRDSYEQYF. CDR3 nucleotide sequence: TGCAGCGTTGAAGATCGCGACAGTTACGAGCAGTACTTC.

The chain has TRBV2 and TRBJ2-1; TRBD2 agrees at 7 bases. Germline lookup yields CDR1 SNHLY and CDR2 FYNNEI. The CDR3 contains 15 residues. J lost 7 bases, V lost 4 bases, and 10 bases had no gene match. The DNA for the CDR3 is TGTGCCAGCAGTGTTGGTACACACGGGAGGAATGAGCAGTTCTTC. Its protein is CASSVGTHGRNEQFF.

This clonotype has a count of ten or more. CDR3 in DNA: TGTGCCAGCATCAAGGGCTATACCTATCAGCCCCAGCATTTT. Amino acid sequence: CASIKGYTYQPQHF. The gene calls are TRBV28 and TRBJ1-5; D not certain. The germline gives CDR1 MDHEN, CDR2 SYDVKM. Deletions cut 7 bases from V and 5 bases from J, with 15 bases between. The CDR3 sequence is 14 residues long.

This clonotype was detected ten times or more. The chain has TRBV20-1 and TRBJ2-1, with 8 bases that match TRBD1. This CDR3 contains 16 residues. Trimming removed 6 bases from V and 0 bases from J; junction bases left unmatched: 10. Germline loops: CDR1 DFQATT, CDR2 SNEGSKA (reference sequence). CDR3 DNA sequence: TGCAGTGCGAGAACACTGGGACAGGTCTCCTACAATGAGCAGTTCTTC. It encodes CSARTLGQVSYNEQFF.

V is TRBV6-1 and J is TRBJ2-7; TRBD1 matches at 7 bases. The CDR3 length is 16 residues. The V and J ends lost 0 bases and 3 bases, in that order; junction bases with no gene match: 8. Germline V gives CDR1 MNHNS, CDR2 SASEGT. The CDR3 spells CASSEAAGTAYYEQYF. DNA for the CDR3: TGTGCCAGCAGTGAAGCCGCCGGGACAGCGTACTACGAGCAGTACTTC.

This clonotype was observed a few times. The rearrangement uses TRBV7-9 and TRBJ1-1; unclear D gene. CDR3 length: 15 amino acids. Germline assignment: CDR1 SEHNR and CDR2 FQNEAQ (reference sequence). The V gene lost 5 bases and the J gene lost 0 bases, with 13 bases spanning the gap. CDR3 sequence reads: CASSTDRKMNTEAFF. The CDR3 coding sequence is TGTGCCAGCAGCACGGACCGTAAAATGAACACTGAAGCTTTCTTT. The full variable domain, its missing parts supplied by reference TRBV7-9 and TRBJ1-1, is DTGVSQNPRHKITKRGQNVTFRCDPISEHNRLYWYRQTLGQGPEFLTYFQNEAQLEKSRLLSDRFSAERPKGSFSTLEIQRTEQGDSAMYLCASSTDRKMNTEAFFGQGTRLTVV.

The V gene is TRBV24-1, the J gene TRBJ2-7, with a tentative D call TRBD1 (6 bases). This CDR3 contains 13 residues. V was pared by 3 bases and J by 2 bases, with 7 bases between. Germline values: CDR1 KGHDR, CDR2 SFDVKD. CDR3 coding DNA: TGTGCCACCAGTGATAAGGGGGCCTACGAGCAGTACTTC. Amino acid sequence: CATSDKGAYEQYF.

CDR3 coding DNA: TGCGCCAGCAGCTACAGGACCACAGATACGCAGTATTTT. Its translation: CASSYRTTDTQYF. The chain employs TRBV5-1 and TRBJ2-3, with D perhaps matching TRBD1 (5 bases). In germline, CDR1 is SGHRS, CDR2 YFSETQ. This CDR3 region has 13 residues. Trimming removed 3 bases at V and 2 bases at J, with 7 bases between.